This TCR beta chain emerged from a study of T cell repertoires in cytomegalovirus infection. Overall study context: Public signatures in TCR beta pointed to CMV infection and matching HLA type.

Notes on the study in general: CMV-specific HLA-C-restricted TCR beta clonotypes dominated the ex vivo response. Summed frequency of shared TCR beta families picked out CMV carriers who also had the relevant HLA.

TCRdb ran MiXCR on the reads and lists one entry per CDR3 protein. The data hold under 350,000 distinct CDR3 sequences, with 8% to 10% observed a single time. With regard to this clonotype: Its antigen is undetermined.

The V gene lost 3 bases and the J gene lost 7 bases, with 13 bases spanning the gap. Germline CDR1 SGHKS, CDR2 YYEKEE (reference sequence). This CDR3 region has 13 residues. This clonotype was sampled from a human donor in good health (CMV status not recorded). Some clones in this sample may be carry-over from other donors' samples. The specimen sequenced was PBMCs. J is TRBJ1-1 and V is TRBV5-5; the D gene is possibly TRBD1 (5 bases). DNA of the CDR3: TGTGCCAGCAGCTCTCGGGAGACAGATGAAGCTTTCTTT. It codes for CASSSRETDEAFF. Variable domain in full (rest from reference TRBV5-5 and TRBJ1-1): DAGVTQSPTHLIKTRGQQVTLRCSPISGHKSVSWYQQVLGQGPQFIFQYYEKEERGRGNFPDRFSARQFPNYSSELNVNALLLGDSALYLCASSSRETDEAFFGQGTRLTVV.